The subject of this entry is one T cell receptor beta chain. The CDR3 is 15 amino acids. J gave up 3 bases and V 1 base, and 5 bases lay outside the gene matches. Germline V lookup: CDR1 SGHTA, CDR2 FQGNSA. The record originates from a study of blood T cell repertoires in COVID-19. In the study overall: Collection of acute and convalescent COVID-19 samples took place in the United States, Italy and Spain. PBMCs, B-cell-depleted T cells, or T cells were the source of the cDNA or gDNA that made up the material.

Authors' data handling: Estimation of nucleated cell counts was performed using reference gene primer amplification. Produced via immunoSEQ multiplex PCR; TCRdb's table is partial and in-frame only. D and trimming were read from the DNA, whereas the V and J calls and clone size are those reported in that table. Of 210,000 or so clones in the sample, around 80% were seen once. Material for sequencing was peripheral blood. The chain has TRBV7-2 and TRBJ2-7; 8 bases line up with TRBD1. The source of this sequence is a woman older than 75 with active or convalescent COVID-19. The CDR3 loop is CASSLGGTGDYEQYF. DNA of the CDR3: TGTGCCAGCAGCTTAGGGGGGACAGGAGACTACGAGCAGTACTTC.